This entry describes one T cell receptor (beta chain). This sample was taken from a study of blood T cell repertoires in COVID-19. Overall study context: Italy, Spain and the United States were the sources of the convalescent and acute COVID-19 samples.

The CDR3 is 15 residues long. Germline assignment: CDR1 KGHSH and CDR2 LQKENI. V gave up 1 base and J gave up 1 base, with 10 bases separating them. Cohort assignment relied on participant-reported clinical history. Symptom resolution, clearance, or two negative PCRs marked donors in Cohort 3 as recovered. Profiled with immunoSEQ multiplex PCR; TCRdb holds only in-frame clones, not every one. The sample comprises 320,000 or so clones, under 90% of which are singletons, and approximately 5.5% rests with the top ten. The origin of this receptor is a man aged 60 to 75 who had recovered from COVID-19. Material: PBMCs or T cells enriched from blood (not recorded which). The gene calls are TRBV18 and TRBJ1-1; a possible D gene is TRBD1 (5 bases). The CDR3 spells CASSPQGNGNTEAFF. The CDR3 coding sequence is TGTGCCAGCTCACCACAGGGGAATGGGAACACTGAAGCTTTCTTT.